The TCR beta chain described here comes from a study of OX40 agonist ivuxolimab in advanced cancers. Study information: Of the participants, 35% to 50% had some prior anti-PD-1, anti-PD-L1 or anti-CTLA-4 therapy, which was allowed.

The data were produced by immunoSEQ multiplex PCR, yet TCRdb's version contains in-frame clones alone and is incomplete. Of roughly 9,500 clones listed, around three fifths were seen once; the top ten hold over 25%. This CDR3 contains 16 residues. V was cut by 1 base and J by 2 bases, with 13 bases left in between. The germline CDR1 and CDR2 sequences are MGHRA and YSYEKL. Findings of the study overall: Clonal expansion among partial responders at 0.1-3.0 mg/kg ranked near the lowest.

This clone was counted once. As yet, its antigen is unknown. The sequences come from CD4+ or CD8+ T cells sorted from blood, collected in a trial of the OX40 agonist ivuxolimab. This sequence originates from an adult with an advanced solid tumor such as melanoma, head and neck, liver or kidney cancer. This sequence joins TRBV4-1 and TRBJ2-3, with TRBD1 as a possible D gene (6 bases). CDR3 protein: CASSQGGGSFTDTQYF. Here the CDR3 DNA reads TGCGCCAGCAGCCAAGGAGGGGGATCATTCACAGATACGCAGTATTTT.